This T cell receptor (beta chain) was captured in a study of blood T cells in healthy people across ages. Overall study: The capture of about one barcoded beta molecule per two T cells was achieved by template switching.

The CDR3 is 15 residues long. CDR1 is SGHTA and CDR2 is FQGNSA in the germline V gene. The study, taken as a whole, reports: Fewer expanded clones and more diversity marked long-lived versus aged donors. Older individuals had lower TCR beta diversity per million T cells (the decline was roughly linear).

A second PCR, run for about 6 to 12 cycles, used a sample-barcoded 5' primer plus a J-beta primer mix. Every sample gave at least 2.5 million paired-end reads containing CDR3. TCRdb analysed the 5' RACE reads with MiXCR anew, one entry per CDR3 protein. The sample holds approximately 880,000 distinct CDR3 sequences, approximately 49% seen once. A word on this clonotype: What it binds is unknown.

Source material: blood. The sequence was obtained from a man between 25 and 39 years old in good health. V is TRBV7-2 and J is TRBJ2-1; D gene ambiguous. The DNA end lines up better with TRBJ2-7; the J call may be wrong. The CDR3 region is CASSSQRSSYNEQYF. The CDR3 DNA reads TGTGCCAGCAGCTCACAGCGAAGCTCCTACAATGAGCAGTACTTC.